A selection of T cell receptor beta chains follows, all from one sample in a study of CD8+ T cells in alopecia areata. Profiled with immunoSEQ multiplex PCR; TCRdb holds only in-frame clones, not every one. The profile covers around 50,000 clones, with 90% to 97% appearing a single time and 20% to 30% taken by the ten largest. Specimen: CD8+ T cells sorted from blood, collected at week 0. Every receptor here comes from a human donor with alopecia areata. Each CDR3 is given with its conserved first and last residue. D genes are given only for firm matches. Rows may omit the clone size; those that give it use once, few, many or a size class.

j_call v_call clone_size cdr3_length d_call cdr3_aa cdr3_nt
TRBJ2-1 TRBV5-1 NA 16 TRBD2 CASSRPGLAPYNEQFF TGCGCCAGCAGCCGACCGGGACTAGCGCCCTACAATGAGCAGTTCTTC
TRBJ1-1 TRBV6-5 NA 11 NA CASSFQGKAFF TGTGCCAGCAGTTTCCAAGGGAAAGCTTTCTTT
TRBJ2-1 TRBV29-1 NA 15 TRBD1 CSVEHRGLSYNEQFF TGCAGCGTCGAACACAGGGGCCTGTCCTACAATGAGCAGTTCTTC
TRBJ2-1 TRBV19 NA 14 TRBD1 CASSHGQGYNEQFF TGTGCCAGTAGTCATGGACAGGGATACAATGAGCAGTTCTTC
TRBJ2-7 TRBV5-1 NA 15 NA CASSPAGLGSYEQYF TGCGCCAGCAGCCCCGCCGGGCTGGGCTCCTACGAGCAGTACTTC
TRBJ2-3 TRBV5-6 NA 15 TRBD2 CASSPTGGPADTQYF TGTGCCAGCAGTCCGACGGGGGGGCCGGCAGATACGCAGTATTTT
TRBJ2-3 TRBV9 NA 16 TRBD2 CASSWTSGGELDTQYF TGTGCCAGCAGCTGGACTAGCGGGGGCGAGTTGGATACGCAGTATTTT
TRBJ2-3 TRBV7-9 NA 17 TRBD2 CASSPPMERGHTDTQYF TGTGCCAGCAGCCCCCCCATGGAGCGGGGGCACACAGATACGCAGTATTTT
TRBJ2-1 TRBV7-3 NA 13 NA CASSLTGGNEQFF TGTGCCAGCAGCTTAACTGGGGGGAATGAGCAGTTCTTC
TRBJ1-2 TRBV11-2 NA 15 TRBD1 CASSPHQGVDYGYTF TGTGCCAGCAGCCCACATCAGGGGGTTGACTATGGCTACACCTTC
TRBJ2-1 TRBV29-1 NA 15 NA CSVPDQGSQGHEQFF TGCAGCGTTCCGGATCAGGGGTCACAGGGACATGAGCAGTTCTTC
TRBJ2-7 TRBV6-1 NA 14 NA CASTFGSGGYEQYF TGTGCCAGCACTTTCGGGTCCGGCGGGTACGAGCAGTACTTC
TRBJ2-3 TRBV29-1 NA 14 NA CSVSSELYSDTQYF TGCAGCGTTAGTTCAGAATTATACTCAGATACGCAGTATTTT
TRBJ1-1 TRBV15 NA 13 NA CATSNREGTEAFF TGTGCCACCAGCAACCGGGAGGGAACTGAAGCTTTCTTT
TRBJ2-7 TRBV13 once 16 NA CASSLGLGGISYEQYF TGTGCCAGCAGCTTAGGCCTAGGGGGGATCTCCTACGAGCAGTACTTC
TRBJ2-5 TRBV4-1 NA 18 NA CASSQEIQSASPQETQYF TGCGCCAGCAGCCAAGAGATCCAATCCGCTAGCCCCCAAGAGACCCAGTACTTC
TRBJ2-3 TRBV4-2 NA 16 NA CASSQDLAAAYITQYF TGTGCCAGCAGCCAAGATCTGGCAGCGGCGTATATTACGCAGTATTTT
TRBJ1-4 TRBV20-1 NA 10 NA CSASIGGQTF TGCAGTGCCTCCATCGGTGGGCAGACTTTT
TRBJ2-1 TRBV7-6 NA 17 NA CASSLVYLGRGDNEQFF TGTGCCAGCAGCTTAGTTTACCTCGGACGTGGGGACAATGAGCAGTTCTTC
TRBJ2-7 TRBV4-1 NA 14 TRBD1 CASSRTGWQYEQYF TGCGCCAGCAGCCGGACAGGGTGGCAATACGAGCAGTACTTC
TRBJ2-3 TRBV6-5 NA 14 NA CASSYSVSTDTQYF TGTGCCAGCAGTTACTCGGTTAGCACAGATACGCAGTATTTT
TRBJ2-3 TRBV2 NA 15 TRBD1 CASAQGTLNTDTQYF TGTGCCAGCGCACAGGGGACCTTGAACACAGATACGCAGTATTTT
TRBJ2-3 TRBV5-1 NA 15 TRBD1 CASSSDRGLTDTQYF TGCGCCAGCAGCTCGGACAGGGGGTTAACAGATACGCAGTATTTT
TRBJ2-7 TRBV5-6 NA 12 NA CASSLTGTEQYF TGTGCCAGCAGCTTGACAGGGACCGAGCAGTACTTC
TRBJ2-1 TRBV5-6 once 18 NA CASSPVEVFLNRYNEQFF TGTGCCAGCAGCCCCGTAGAAGTGTTCCTAAATCGTTACAATGAGCAGTTCTTC
TRBJ2-7 TRBV5-6 NA 12 NA CASSSGVGEQYF TGTGCCAGCAGTTCAGGGGTCGGGGAGCAGTACTTC
TRBJ2-5 TRBV19 NA 16 NA CASSTRVAGPWETQYF TGTGCCAGTAGTACGAGAGTGGCAGGGCCGTGGGAGACCCAGTACTTC
TRBJ1-1 TRBV6-5 NA 13 NA CASSYSEDTEAFF TGTGCCAGCAGTTACTCGGAGGACACTGAAGCTTTCTTT
TRBJ1-5 TRBV5-1 NA 12 NA CASPWDGQPQHF TGCGCCAGCCCCTGGGACGGGCAGCCCCAGCATTTT
TRBJ2-5 TRBV6-5 NA 12 NA CASSSRLETQYF TGTGCCAGCAGTTCTAGATTGGAGACCCAGTACTTC
TRBJ2-7 TRBV27 once 15 TRBD2 CASSFGTSGGYEQYF TGTGCCAGCAGTTTCGGGACTAGCGGGGGTTACGAGCAGTACTTC
TRBJ2-1 TRBV9 NA 14 NA CASSVVSGGGEQFF TGTGCCAGCAGCGTAGTAAGTGGGGGCGGCGAGCAGTTCTTC
TRBJ2-3 TRBV4-3 NA 17 TRBD2 CASSQSTGTSGTDTQYF TGCGCCAGCAGCCAGAGCACCGGGACTAGCGGCACAGATACGCAGTATTTT
TRBJ2-1 TRBV29-1 NA 15 NA CSVDLLRSSYNEQFF TGCAGCGTTGACCTCCTACGGAGCTCCTACAATGAGCAGTTCTTC
TRBJ2-3 TRBV13 NA 16 TRBD1 CASSPDGTGGIVTQYF TGTGCCAGCAGCCCAGACGGGACAGGGGGAATTGTTACGCAGTATTTT
TRBJ2-2 TRBV15 NA 15 NA CATSPRTVSTGELFF TGTGCCACCAGCCCTCGGACAGTCTCTACCGGGGAGCTGTTTTTT
TRBJ2-7 TRBV4-1 once 15 NA CASSQDGQPSYEQYF TGTGCCAGCAGCCAAGATGGTCAGCCATCCTACGAGCAGTACTTC
TRBJ2-7 TRBV6-1 NA 13 NA CASSETATYEQYF TGTGCCAGCAGTGAGACAGCGACCTACGAGCAGTACTTC
TRBJ2-3 TRBV5-4 NA 15 NA CASSFLGSSTDTQYF TGTGCCAGCAGCTTCCTAGGATCTAGCACAGATACGCAGTATTTT
TRBJ2-1 TRBV7-2 NA 17 TRBD2 CASSLVLAGGVYNEQFF TGTGCCAGCAGCTTAGTACTAGCGGGGGGTGTCTACAATGAGCAGTTCTTC
TRBJ2-1 TRBV7-2 NA 15 TRBD1 CASSSSTGGGHEQFF TGTGCCAGCAGCTCGTCGACAGGGGGCGGCCATGAGCAGTTCTTC
TRBJ2-4 TRBV2 NA 15 TRBD2 CASSEVAGGQNIQYF TGTGCCAGCAGTGAAGTAGCGGGTGGTCAAAACATTCAGTACTTC
TRBJ1-5 TRBV2 NA 13 NA CASSELVAQPQHF TGTGCCAGCAGTGAATTGGTTGCTCAGCCCCAGCATTTT
TRBJ2-1 TRBV6-5 NA 16 TRBD2 CASSYSTSGDYNEQFF TGTGCCAGCAGTTACTCGACTAGCGGGGACTACAATGAGCAGTTCTTC
TRBJ2-1 TRBV11-2 once 11 NA CASSWGNEQFF TGTGCCAGCAGCTGGGGGAATGAGCAGTTCTTC
TRBJ2-2 TRBV6-5 NA 14 NA CASSPGARSGELFF TGTGCCAGCAGTCCCGGGGCCCGTTCCGGGGAGCTGTTTTTT
TRBJ2-2 TRBV29-1 NA 11 NA CSAGGTGELFF TGCAGCGCCGGAGGTACCGGGGAGCTGTTTTTT